The sequence of this T cell receptor (beta chain) was determined in a study of T cell responses to AZD1222 COVID-19 vaccine. Study-wide results and caveats: The span of vaccine-associated CD4 TCRs extended across spike, with dominance at 160-218 and 743-854. Only after the peak T cell response were repertoires sampled. Seropositive at baseline were only six AZD1222 recipients. A mostly white British donor set with more females was recruited, and clonal diversity was possibly underestimated.

Profiled with immunoSEQ multiplex PCR; TCRdb holds only in-frame clones, not every one. The data show some 83,000 clones, 89% seen once. Concerning this clone: The antigen is undetermined.

V dropped 4 bases and J dropped 11 bases, with 17 bases sitting between them. Looked up from germline, CDR1 is LNHDA and CDR2 is SQIVND (reference sequence). CDR3 size: 13 residues. The genes are TRBV19 and TRBJ1-1; D might be TRBD1 (5 bases). Sequencing used peripheral blood, obtained 28 days after the second AZD1222 dose. The origin of this receptor is an adult who received the AZD1222 COVID-19 vaccine. In DNA, the CDR3 is TGTGCCAGTAGTACTCCGGGGCTAGCTAGGGCTTTCTTT. This translates into CASSTPGLARAFF.